The entry below gives a single T cell receptor beta chain sequence along with its context. This record belongs to a study of blood T cell repertoires in COVID-19. Study overall: COVID-19 samples, acute and convalescent, were from the United States, Italy and Spain. From T cells, B-cell-depleted T cells, or PBMCs came the material, which was cDNA or gDNA.

V lost 5 bases, J lost 8 bases, and 7 bases lay in between. The CDR3 runs 11 residues. Germline V lookup: CDR1 SNHLY, CDR2 FYNNEI. In the source study's methods: Amplification of reference gene primers was used by the study to estimate nucleated cell counts. Assay: immunoSEQ multiplex PCR; the TCRdb copy retains only in-frame clones and omits some. V and J calls and clone size are as listed in that table; D and trimming were resolved from the DNA. The profile covers about 180,000 clones, with 84% appearing a single time and 13% to 15% taken by the ten largest. This receptor was identified in a man aged 18 to 30 with active or convalescent COVID-19. This sequence joins TRBV2 and TRBJ2-1; D not resolved. The sequenced sample consisted of peripheral blood. For the CDR3, the DNA is TGTGCCAGCAGTACCCAGTATGAGCAGTTCTTC. It yields the protein CASSTQYEQFF. Combining the CDR3 with reference TRBV2 and TRBJ2-1 gives the whole variable domain EPEVTQTPSHQVTQMGQEVILRCVPISNHLYFYWYRQILGQKVEFLVSFYNNEISEKSEIFDDQFSVERPDGSNFTLKIRSTKLEDSAMYFCASSTQYEQFFGPGTRLTVL.